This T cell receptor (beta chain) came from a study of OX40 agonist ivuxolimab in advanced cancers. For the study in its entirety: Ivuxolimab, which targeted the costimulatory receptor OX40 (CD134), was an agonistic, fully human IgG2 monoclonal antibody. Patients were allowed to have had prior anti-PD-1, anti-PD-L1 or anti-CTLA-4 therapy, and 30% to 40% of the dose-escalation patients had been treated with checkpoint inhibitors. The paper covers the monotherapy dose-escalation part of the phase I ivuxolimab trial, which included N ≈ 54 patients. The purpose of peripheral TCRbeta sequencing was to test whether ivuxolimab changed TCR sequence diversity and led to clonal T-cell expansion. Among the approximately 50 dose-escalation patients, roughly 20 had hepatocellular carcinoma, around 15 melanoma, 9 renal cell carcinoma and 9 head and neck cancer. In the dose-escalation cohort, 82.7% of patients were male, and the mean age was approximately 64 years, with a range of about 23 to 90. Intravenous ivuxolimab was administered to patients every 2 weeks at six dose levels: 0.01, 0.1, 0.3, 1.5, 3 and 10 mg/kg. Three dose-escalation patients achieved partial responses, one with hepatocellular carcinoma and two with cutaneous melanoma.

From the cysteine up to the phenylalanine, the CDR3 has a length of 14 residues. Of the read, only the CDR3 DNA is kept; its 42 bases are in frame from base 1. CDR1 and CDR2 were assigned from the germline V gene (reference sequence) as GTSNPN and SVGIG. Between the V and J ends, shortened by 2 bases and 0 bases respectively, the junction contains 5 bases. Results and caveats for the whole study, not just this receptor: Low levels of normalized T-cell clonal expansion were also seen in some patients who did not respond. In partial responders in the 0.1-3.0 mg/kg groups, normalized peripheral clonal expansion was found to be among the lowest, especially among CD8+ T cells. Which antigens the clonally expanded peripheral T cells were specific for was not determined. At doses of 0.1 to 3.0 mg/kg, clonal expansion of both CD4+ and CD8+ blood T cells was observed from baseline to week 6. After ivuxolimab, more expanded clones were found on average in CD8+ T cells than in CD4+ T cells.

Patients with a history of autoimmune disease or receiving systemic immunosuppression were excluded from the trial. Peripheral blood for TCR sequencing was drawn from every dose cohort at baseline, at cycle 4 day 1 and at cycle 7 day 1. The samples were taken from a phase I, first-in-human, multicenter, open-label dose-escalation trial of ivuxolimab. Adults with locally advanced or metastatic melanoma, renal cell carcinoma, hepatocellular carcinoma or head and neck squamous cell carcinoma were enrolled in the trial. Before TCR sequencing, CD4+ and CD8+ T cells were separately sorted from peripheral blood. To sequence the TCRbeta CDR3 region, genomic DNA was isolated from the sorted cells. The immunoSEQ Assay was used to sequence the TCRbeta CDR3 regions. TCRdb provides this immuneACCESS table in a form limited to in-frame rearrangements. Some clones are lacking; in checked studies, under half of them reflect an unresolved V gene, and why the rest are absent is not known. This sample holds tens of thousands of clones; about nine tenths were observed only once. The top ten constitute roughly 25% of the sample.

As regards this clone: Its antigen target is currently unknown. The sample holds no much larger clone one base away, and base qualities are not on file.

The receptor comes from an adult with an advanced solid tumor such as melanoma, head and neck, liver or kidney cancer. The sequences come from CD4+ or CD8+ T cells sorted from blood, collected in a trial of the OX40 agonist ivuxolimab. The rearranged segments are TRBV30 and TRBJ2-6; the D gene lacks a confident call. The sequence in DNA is TGTGCCTGGAGTTTTATCTCTGGGGCCAACGTCCTGACTTTC. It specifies CAWSFISGANVLTF.